These 20 T cell receptor beta chains originate from one sample sequenced in a study of blood T cell repertoires in COVID-19. TCRdb's copy holds only in-frame clones and misses some; the assay was immunoSEQ multiplex PCR. This table has about 120,000 clones, around four fifths appearing once. Source material: peripheral blood. All receptors derive from a man aged 30-40 years with acute or convalescent COVID-19.

This clone was detected only once. This sequence joins TRBV7-9 and TRBJ2-5; D possibly corresponds to TRBD2 (6 bases). The germline CDR1 and CDR2 sequences are SEHNR and FQNEAQ (reference sequence). This CDR3 comprises 16 residues. Trimming pared 1 base from V and 3 bases from J, leaving 15 bases between. CDR3 protein: CASSLVELARKETQYF. CDR3 DNA sequence: TGTGCCAGCAGCTTAGTAGAACTAGCTAGAAAAGAGACCCAGTACTTC.

The rearrangement joins TRBV12-3 or TRBV12-4 to TRBJ2-7; 8 bases map to TRBD1. The CDR3 loop spans 13 amino acids. J was trimmed by 2 bases and V by 6 bases; bases with no gene match: 3. The CDR3 sequence is CASRWTGTYEQYF. As DNA, the CDR3 is TGTGCCAGCAGGTGGACAGGGACCTACGAGCAGTACTTC.

This sequence joins TRBV6-5 and TRBJ1-3; D is possibly TRBD1 (5 bases). CDR3 length equals 14 residues. V was trimmed by 4 bases and J by 0 bases, leaving 7 bases between them. Per germline, CDR1 MNHEY and CDR2 SVGAGI. The CDR3 here is CASSSQGSGNTIYF. CDR3 nucleotide sequence: TGTGCCAGCAGTTCCCAGGGCTCTGGAAACACCATATATTTT.

The chain joins TRBV6-5 to TRBJ2-1, with D possibly being TRBD1 (5 bases). Germline CDR1 and CDR2: MNHEY and SVGAGI. With 2 bases removed from V and 9 bases from J, the gap between germline ends came to 8 bases. The CDR3 totals 12 residues. As DNA, the CDR3 is TGTGCCAGCAGTTACCGAAGGGGTGAGCAGTTCTTC. Translation: CASSYRRGEQFF.

This clone was detected a few times. The chain combines TRBV6-5 with TRBJ2-5, with D possibly matching TRBD1 (5 bases). The V and J ends lost 0 bases and 5 bases respectively, with 13 bases between them. In germline, CDR1 is MNHEY, CDR2 SVGAGI. The CDR3 loop spans 15 amino acids. The CDR3 coding sequence is TGTGCCAGCAGTTACTCTGGGGCCGTGGGGGAGACCCAGTACTTC. This sequence encodes CASSYSGAVGETQYF.

The chain has TRBV18 and TRBJ2-3, with TRBD2 as a possible D gene (6 bases). The ends were cut back, 3 bases at V and 4 bases at J, with 20 bases in the middle. This CDR3 comprises 17 residues. Germline V lookup: CDR1 KGHSH, CDR2 LQKENI. The CDR3 here is CASSPTERLGVADTQYF. CDR3 nucleotide sequence: TGTGCCAGCTCACCTACCGAAAGACTAGGAGTAGCAGATACGCAGTATTTT.

This chain joins TRBV9 and TRBJ2-1, with 12 bases lining up with TRBD2. Germline values: CDR1 SGDLS, CDR2 YYNGEE. V was pared by 4 bases and J by 0 bases, with 11 bases of the junction left unmatched. CDR3 length: 19 residues. The DNA of the CDR3 is TGTGCCAGCAGCCCTCGACTAGCGGGAGTGGGGAGCTCCTACAATGAGCAGTTCTTC. Its translation: CASSPRLAGVGSSYNEQFF.

CDR3 region: CASSWERGGRGTDTQYF. CDR3 sequence (DNA): TGCGCCAGCAGTTGGGAGCGGGGGGGCCGTGGTACAGATACGCAGTATTTT. V and J are TRBV5-1 and TRBJ2-3; 10 bases are a match to TRBD2. V was pared by 5 bases and J by 3 bases, with 12 bases of the junction left unmatched. The CDR3 has 17 amino acids. Germline V gene sequence: CDR1 SGHRS, CDR2 YFSETQ.

This clone was recorded a few times. The chain is built from TRBV7-6 and TRBJ2-7, with TRBD1 matching 7 bases. V was clipped by 10 bases and J by 0 bases; unmatched bases: 9. This CDR3 is built from 14 residues. CDR1 SGHVS and CDR2 FNYEAQ come from the germline V gene. The DNA of the CDR3 is TGTGCCACTTCCCGGGACAGACGCTCCTACGAGCAGTACTTC. Its translation: CATSRDRRSYEQYF.

The V and J genes are TRBV10-3 and TRBJ2-2, with D perhaps TRBD1 (5 bases). The V end was cut by 6 bases, the J end by 0 bases, with 14 bases between. Germline CDR1 ENHRY, CDR2 SYGVKD. The CDR3 sequence is 16 residues long. The CDR3 loop reads CAISFMDTSNTGELFF. The CDR3 DNA follows: TGTGCCATCAGCTTTATGGACACTTCGAACACCGGGGAGCTGTTTTTT.

This chain connects TRBV4-1 to TRBJ2-2, with D maybe TRBD2 (5 bases). Deletions cut 4 bases from V and 3 bases from J, with 12 bases between. The CDR3 is 15 residues long. Germline assignment: CDR1 MGHRA and CDR2 YSYEKL. For the CDR3, the DNA is TGCGCCAGCAGCCTTGTAGCGACCGACACCGGGGAGCTGTTTTTT. This gives the protein CASSLVATDTGELFF.

V usage is TRBV12-3 or TRBV12-4 and J usage is TRBJ1-3; D call uncertain. Trimming took 4 bases from V and 4 from J, leaving 5 bases between them. The CDR3 loop spans 12 amino acids. This chain's CDR3 is CASSSLGNTIYF. The CDR3 DNA reads as TGTGCCAGCAGTTCACTGGGAAACACCATATATTTT.

The chain combines TRBV11-2 with TRBJ1-4, with D maybe TRBD1 (5 bases). V was clipped by 4 bases and J by 6 bases, with 9 bases between them. The CDR3 length is 13 residues. Germline CDR1 reads SGHAT; CDR2 reads FQNNGV. The CDR3: CASSWWGDEKLFF. CDR3 nucleotides: TGTGCCAGCAGCTGGTGGGGGGATGAAAAACTGTTTTTT.

This clone was picked up one time. The chain joins TRBV20-1 to TRBJ1-5, with D possibly matching TRBD1 (6 bases). CDR3 length: 15 residues. V was trimmed by 5 bases and J by 2 bases, leaving 16 bases between them. Germline V lookup: CDR1 DFQATT, CDR2 SNEGSKA (reference sequence). In DNA form, the CDR3 reads TGCAGTGCTGGTGATAACAGGGTCGGCAATCAGCCCCAGCATTTT. Its protein product is CSAGDNRVGNQPQHF.

This chain connects TRBV5-1 to TRBJ2-5, with D perhaps matching TRBD1 (6 bases). CDR1 and CDR2 from the germline V gene are SGHRS and YFSETQ. The CDR3 length is 14 residues. The V gene lost 2 bases and the J gene lost 3 bases, with 11 bases spanning the gap. CDR3 protein: CASSLQGQKETQYF. The CDR3 bases are TGCGCCAGCAGCTTACAGGGACAAAAAGAGACCCAGTACTTC.

The table lists this clone with a few counts. The chain joins TRBV6-1 to TRBJ1-2, with 9 nucleotides matching TRBD1. Germline V gene lookup returns CDR1 MNHNS and CDR2 SASEGT. The V segment lost 2 bases and the J segment 7 bases; nucleotides outside the gene matches: 5. CDR3 length: 14 amino acids. The CDR3 is CASSELTGGTGYTF. The CDR3 DNA reads TGTGCCAGCAGTGAATTGACAGGGGGGACTGGCTACACCTTC.

The CDR3 is CASSLDGFGDTEAFF. The DNA for the CDR3 is TGCGCCAGCAGCTTGGATGGGTTCGGGGACACTGAAGCTTTCTTT. This sequence joins TRBV5-1 and TRBJ1-1; unclear D gene. Trimming stripped 0 bases from V and 3 bases from J, with 12 bases between. In germline, CDR1 is SGHRS, CDR2 YFSETQ. This CDR3 comprises 15 residues.

The V call is TRBV5-5, the J call TRBJ1-5; D not certain. V shed 1 base and J shed 3 bases, with 14 bases lying between them. Germline V gene lookup returns CDR1 SGHKS and CDR2 YYEKEE (reference sequence). The CDR3 is 16 residues long. As DNA, the CDR3 is TGTGCCAGCAGCTTGACCGGGATAATGAACAATCAGCCCCAGCATTTT. Translated, it gives CASSLTGIMNNQPQHF.

In its sample, this clone ranks as medium-sized. The chain links TRBV19 to TRBJ1-5; a weak D match, TRBD1 (6 bases). This CDR3 contains 16 residues. Germline V CDR1 and CDR2: LNHDA, SQIVND (reference sequence). V was shortened by 8 bases and J by 3 bases, with 20 bases between the two germline ends. CDR3 sequence: CASDERAGAPNQPQHF. CDR3 bases: TGTGCCAGTGACGAAAGGGCAGGGGCTCCCAATCAGCCCCAGCATTTT.

The chain is built from TRBV27 and TRBJ1-2; 7 bases are a match to TRBD1. The CDR3 runs to 15 residues. V shed 3 bases and J 1 base; nucleotides not matched to a gene: 5. Germline values: CDR1 MNHEY, CDR2 SMNVEV (reference sequence). The CDR3 coding sequence is TGTGCCAGCAGTTTTCTCGGGACAGATAACTATGGCTACACCTTC. Amino acids: CASSFLGTDNYGYTF.